This T cell receptor (beta chain) was sequenced for a study of CD8 T cells in ankylosing spondylitis. To note about this clonotype: Its target is unknown.

Quantitative barcoded 5'-RACE was used to prepare TCR beta libraries. TCRdb re-analysed the 5' RACE reads in MiXCR, keeping a single row per CDR3 protein. Of about 330,000 distinct CDR3 sequences in the sample, 8% were seen once. Study observations and caveats: One TCR beta motif, made up of under ten highly homologous variants, appeared characteristic of ankylosing spondylitis blood.

CDR1 is SEHNR, CDR2 FQNEAQ, per germline (reference sequence). The CDR3 runs 14 residues. V was pared by 6 bases and J by 0 bases, with 3 bases of the junction left unmatched. V usage is TRBV7-9 and J usage is TRBJ2-7; 9 positions agree with TRBD2. Sequencing used blood, either unsorted or a sorted T cell fraction (not recorded which). The clonotype comes from a male donor with ankylosing spondylitis. The CDR3 DNA is TGTGCCAGCAGTAGCGGGAGAACCTCCTACGAGCAGTACTTC. It encodes CASSSGRTSYEQYF. Full variable domain (outside the CDR3, taken from reference TRBV7-9 and TRBJ2-7): DTGVSQNPRHKITKRGQNVTFRCDPISEHNRLYWYRQTLGQGPEFLTYFQNEAQLEKSRLLSDRFSAERPKGSFSTLEIQRTEQGDSAMYLCASSSGRTSYEQYFGPGTRLTVT.